This T cell receptor (beta chain) was obtained from a study of siplizumab effects on memory and regulatory T cells (dated by TCRdb to the late 2010s). Describing the broader study: The study examined how the anti-CD2 antibody siplizumab affects alloreactive T-cell subsets in allogeneic mixed lymphocyte reactions built from human PBMCs.

In addition, sequencing in three donor pairs included unstimulated CD8+ effector memory subsets alongside CD4+ naive, CD8+ naive, CD8+ TEMRA and CD4+ memory subsets. Sorted unstimulated T cells and proliferating T cells recovered from mixed lymphocyte reactions were subjected to TCRbeta CDR3 sequencing. Fresh whole blood from nine to eleven HLA-typed healthy donors was used to isolate PBMCs. With regard to this clone: Its recognized antigen is unknown. The record has no base qualities; no much larger clone is one base away.

Beyond this particular receptor, the publication reports: For roughly 75-95% of proliferating CD4+ or CD8+ clones, no naive or memory phenotype could be assigned. Sequences below about 10^-5 frequency were poorly captured, so only a minor fraction of alloreactive clones could be mapped to unstimulated subsets. Unstimulated naive T cells appeared to be more diverse than memory T cells, and naive cells seemed to make a substantial contribution to the alloresponse. Siplizumab significantly reduced the cumulative frequency of alloreactive sequences traceable to unstimulated CD4+ memory T cells. Among mappable alloreactive CD4+ clones, an average Treg-derived fraction of 68.8% was observed with siplizumab, compared with about 25% in control reactions. No functional confirmation was obtained for the suppressive function of proliferating Tregs from siplizumab cultures.

The germline V gene gives CDR1 as MGHRA and CDR2 as YSYEKL. There are 16 amino acids in the CDR3, from cysteine to phenylalanine inclusive. The read is trimmed to its CDR3 DNA, 48 bases read in frame from base 1. V drops 8 bases and J drops 2 bases, leaving 20 bases in between. The library relied on the immunoSEQ multiplex PCR assay. About 10^5 TCR templates per sample were assayed on the deep sequencing platform. Genomic DNA extracted from sorted T cells was used for TCRbeta CDR3 sequencing. Processing in the source paper ran as follows. Clonal analysis of TCRbeta CDR3 data was done in the R programming language. Comparing unstimulated samples against CFSE-low samples taken after the reaction was how alloreactive CD4+ and CD8+ clones were defined. By matching sequences to the repertoires of sorted unstimulated Treg and non-Treg cells, each alloreactive CD4+ clone was assigned a regulatory or non-regulatory origin. The clones in this table, taken by TCRdb from immuneACCESS, are in-frame only. Not every clone is retained; where verified, under half of the shortfall comes from an unresolved V gene, and the cause of the rest is unknown. The D gene and trimming were derived from the DNA, and the V and J assignments and clone size from that table. Counted in this sample were some 100,000 clones; 96% of them appeared once. Less than 0.035% of the sample goes to the ten largest clones.

Rearrangement joined TRBV4-1 to TRBJ2-3, with TRBD1 tentatively as D gene (7 bases match). The receptor was derived from a human donor in good health. Input material: naive CD4+ T cells sorted from blood. The label giving this sample's cell subset or site can be read as: unstimulated naive T cells. The base sequence is TGCGCCAGCGCCATTTGGTCAGGGGGGAACACAGATACGCAGTATTTT. It encodes CASAIWSGGNTDTQYF.